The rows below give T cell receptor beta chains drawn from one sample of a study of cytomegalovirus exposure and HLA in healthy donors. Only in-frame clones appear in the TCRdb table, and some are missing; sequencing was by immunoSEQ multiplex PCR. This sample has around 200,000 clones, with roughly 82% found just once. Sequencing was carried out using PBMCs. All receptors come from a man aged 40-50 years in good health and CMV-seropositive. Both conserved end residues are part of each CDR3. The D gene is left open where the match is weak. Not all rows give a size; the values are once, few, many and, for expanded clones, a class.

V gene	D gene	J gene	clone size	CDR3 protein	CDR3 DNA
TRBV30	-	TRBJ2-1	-	CAWTGHMTEQFF	TGTGCCTGGACGGGACATATGACTGAGCAGTTCTTC
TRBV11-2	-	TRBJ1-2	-	CASSLARGNGYTF	TGTGCCAGCAGCTTAGCCCGGGGAAACGGCTACACCTTC
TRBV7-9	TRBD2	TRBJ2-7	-	CASSSGTRSYEQYF	TGTGCCAGCAGCTCGGGGACTAGATCCTACGAGCAGTACTTC
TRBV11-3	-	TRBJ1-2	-	CASSKGREYGYTF	TGTGCCAGCAGCAAAGGACGGGAGTATGGCTACACCTTC
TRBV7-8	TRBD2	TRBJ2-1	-	CASSYPQGGSGRPSSYNEQFF	TGTGCCAGCAGCTATCCACAGGGAGGTAGCGGGAGGCCCAGCTCCTACAATGAGCAGTTCTTC
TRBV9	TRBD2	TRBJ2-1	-	CASSVVVAGGPLNEQFF	TGTGCCAGCAGCGTAGTGGTAGCGGGAGGGCCCCTCAATGAGCAGTTCTTC
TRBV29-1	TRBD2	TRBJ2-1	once	CSVDGLAGDEQFF	TGCAGCGTTGACGGACTAGCGGGAGATGAGCAGTTCTTC
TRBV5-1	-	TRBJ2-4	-	CASSPEAGGNIQYF	TGCGCCAGCAGCCCGGAGGCCGGCGGAAACATTCAGTACTTC
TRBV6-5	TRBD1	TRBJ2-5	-	CASSLRDRVETQYF	TGTGCCAGCAGTCTCCGGGACAGGGTTGAGACCCAGTACTTC
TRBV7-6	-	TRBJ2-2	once	CASSLAPSATGELFF	TGTGCCAGCAGCTTAGCGCCCAGTGCCACCGGGGAGCTGTTTTTT
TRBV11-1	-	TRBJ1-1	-	CASSLAPPGPNTEAFF	TGTGCCAGCAGCTTAGCGCCCCCAGGGCCGAACACTGAAGCTTTCTTT
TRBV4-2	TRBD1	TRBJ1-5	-	CASSQVGQGRNNQPQHF	TGTGCCAGCAGCCAAGTGGGACAGGGAAGAAACAATCAGCCCCAGCATTTT
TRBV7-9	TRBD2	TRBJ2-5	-	CASSLRPGEGETQYF	TGTGCCAGCAGCTTACGCCCGGGGGAGGGGGAGACCCAGTACTTC
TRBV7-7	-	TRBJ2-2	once	CASSPLGPGELFF	TGTGCTAGCAGCCCACTAGGGCCCGGGGAGCTGTTTTTT
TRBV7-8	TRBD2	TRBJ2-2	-	CASSQPGLAGGVTGELFF	TGTGCCAGCAGCCAACCGGGACTAGCGGGAGGGGTCACCGGGGAGCTGTTTTTT
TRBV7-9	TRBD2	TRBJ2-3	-	CASSLDAGVLDTQYF	TGTGCCAGCAGCTTAGATGCGGGAGTGTTAGATACGCAGTATTTT
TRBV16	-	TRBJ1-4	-	CASSLTQAPYEKLFF	TGTGCCAGCAGCCTCACACAGGCCCCATACGAAAAACTGTTTTTT
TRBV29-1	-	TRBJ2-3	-	CSVEVRASASTDTQYF	TGCAGCGTTGAAGTTCGGGCTAGCGCAAGCACAGATACGCAGTATTTT
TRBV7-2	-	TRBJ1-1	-	CASSSGTEAFF	TGTGCCAGCAGCTCCGGTACTGAAGCTTTCTTT
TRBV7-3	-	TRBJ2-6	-	CASSLGAGTGANVLTF	TGTGCCAGCAGCTTGGGTGCAGGAACTGGGGCCAACGTCCTGACTTTC
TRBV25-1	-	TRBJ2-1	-	CASMGQGSLNEQFF	TGTGCCAGCATGGGCCAGGGGAGTTTAAATGAGCAGTTCTTC
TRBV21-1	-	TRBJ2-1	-	CASSKSLLDRARGEQFF	TGTGCCAGCAGCAAAAGTCTTCTAGACAGGGCGAGGGGTGAGCAGTTCTTC
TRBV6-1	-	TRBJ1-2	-	CAIPTPGSRGYTF	TGTGCCATACCTACCCCAGGGTCCCGTGGCTACACCTTC
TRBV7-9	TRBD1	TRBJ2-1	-	CASSSRDRAHNEQFF	TGTGCCAGCAGCTCCCGGGACAGGGCCCACAATGAGCAGTTCTTC
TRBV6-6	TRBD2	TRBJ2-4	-	CASKAGGSKNIQYF	TGTGCCTCGAAAGCGGGAGGTTCCAAAAACATTCAGTACTTC
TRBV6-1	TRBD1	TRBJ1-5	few	CASSVQGASNQPQHF	TGTGCCAGCAGTGTACAGGGGGCTAGCAATCAGCCCCAGCATTTT
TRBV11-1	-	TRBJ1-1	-	CANSLKRFGFSNTEAFF	TGTGCCAACAGCTTAAAACGTTTCGGGTTTTCCAACACTGAAGCTTTCTTT
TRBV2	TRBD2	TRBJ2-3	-	CASSDGSLSGSADTQYF	TGTGCCAGCAGTGATGGCTCTTTGAGCGGGAGTGCAGATACGCAGTATTTT
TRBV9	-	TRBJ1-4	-	CASSRDRGDEKLFF	TGTGCCAGCAGCCGAGACCGCGGTGATGAAAAACTGTTTTTT
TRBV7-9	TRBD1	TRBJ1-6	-	CASSIGTGNSPLHF	TGTGCCAGCAGCATCGGGACAGGGAATTCACCCCTCCACTTT
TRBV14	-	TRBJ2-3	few	CASSPLGSTDTQYF	TGTGCCAGCAGCCCACTAGGTAGCACAGATACGCAGTATTTT
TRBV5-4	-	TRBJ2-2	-	CASSPRARVNTGELFF	TGTGCCAGCAGCCCGAGGGCGCGGGTGAACACCGGGGAGCTGTTTTTT
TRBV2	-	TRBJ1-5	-	CASTPGNRGNQPQHF	TGTGCCAGCACCCCGGGGAACCGGGGCAATCAGCCCCAGCATTTT
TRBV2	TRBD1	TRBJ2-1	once	CASRVGQGSYNEQFF	TGTGCCAGCAGGGTGGGACAGGGAAGCTACAATGAGCAGTTCTTC
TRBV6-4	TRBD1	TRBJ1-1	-	CASSDTTGGKTEAFF	TGTGCCAGCAGTGACACGACAGGGGGCAAGACTGAAGCTTTCTTT
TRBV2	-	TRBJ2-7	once	CASSEGNSYEQYF	TGTGCCAGCAGTGAAGGTAACTCCTACGAGCAGTACTTC
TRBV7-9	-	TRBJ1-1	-	CASSFPGNTEAFF	TGTGCCAGCAGCTTTCCGGGGAACACTGAAGCTTTCTTT
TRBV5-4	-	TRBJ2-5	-	CASSFRDPGETQYF	TGTGCCAGCAGCTTTAGAGATCCCGGAGAGACCCAGTACTTC
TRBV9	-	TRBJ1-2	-	CASTPRTGTANYGYTF	TGTGCCAGCACCCCTAGGACGGGAACTGCTAACTATGGCTACACCTTC
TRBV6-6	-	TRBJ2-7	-	CASKQGRWEQYF	TGTGCCAGCAAACAGGGACGATGGGAGCAGTACTTC
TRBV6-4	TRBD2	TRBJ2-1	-	CASGCLMREVSYNEQFF	TGTGCCAGCGGGTGCCTAATGCGGGAGGTCTCCTACAATGAGCAGTTCTTC
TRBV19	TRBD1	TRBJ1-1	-	CASSIRTGPNTEAFF	TGTGCCAGTAGTATCCGGACAGGGCCGAACACTGAAGCTTTCTTT
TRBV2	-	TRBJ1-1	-	CASSEMMRNTEAFF	TGTGCCAGCAGTGAAATGATGCGGAACACTGAAGCTTTCTTT
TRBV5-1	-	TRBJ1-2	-	CASSNRAGIPAGGYTF	TGCGCCAGCAGCAACCGGGCCGGGATACCGGCGGGTGGCTACACCTTC
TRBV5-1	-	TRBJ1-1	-	CASSFPDSMNTEAFF	TGCGCCAGCAGCTTTCCGGACTCCATGAACACTGAAGCTTTCTTT
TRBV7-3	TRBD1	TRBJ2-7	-	CASSPGQGASYEQYF	TGTGCCAGCAGCCCGGGACAGGGGGCTTCCTACGAGCAGTACTTC
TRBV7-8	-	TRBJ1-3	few	CASSFDSAGNTIYF	TGTGCCAGCAGCTTCGACAGCGCTGGAAACACCATATATTTT
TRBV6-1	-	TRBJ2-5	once	CASSPRGETQYF	TGTGCCAGCAGTCCAAGGGGGGAGACCCAGTACTTC
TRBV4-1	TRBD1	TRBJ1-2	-	CASSQGRDRGPYGYTF	TGCGCCAGCAGCCAAGGTCGGGACAGGGGGCCTTATGGCTACACCTTC
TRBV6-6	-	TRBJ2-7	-	CASTPDLLSYEQYF	TGTGCCAGCACCCCGGACTTACTTTCCTACGAGCAGTACTTC
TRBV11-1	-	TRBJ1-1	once	CASTNRQGPGTEAFF	TGTGCCAGCACCAACCGCCAGGGGCCGGGCACTGAAGCTTTCTTT
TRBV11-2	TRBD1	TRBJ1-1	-	CASSKQGAPTEAFF	TGTGCCAGCAGTAAACAGGGGGCGCCCACTGAAGCTTTCTTT
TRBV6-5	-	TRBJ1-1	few	CASSYTWTLNTEAFF	TGTGCCAGCAGTTACACATGGACACTGAACACTGAAGCTTTCTTT
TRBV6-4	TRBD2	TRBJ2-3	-	CASSDEAGAQYF	TGTGCCAGCAGTGACGAAGCGGGGGCGCAGTATTTT